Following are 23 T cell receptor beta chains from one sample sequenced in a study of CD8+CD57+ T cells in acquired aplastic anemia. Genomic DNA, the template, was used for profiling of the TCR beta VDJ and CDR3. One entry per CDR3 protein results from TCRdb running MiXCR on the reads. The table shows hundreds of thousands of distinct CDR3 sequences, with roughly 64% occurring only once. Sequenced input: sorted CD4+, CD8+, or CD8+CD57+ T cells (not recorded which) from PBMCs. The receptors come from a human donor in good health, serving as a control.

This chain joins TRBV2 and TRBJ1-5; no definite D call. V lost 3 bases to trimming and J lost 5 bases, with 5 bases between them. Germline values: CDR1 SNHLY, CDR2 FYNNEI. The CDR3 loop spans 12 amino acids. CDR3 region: CASSEFDQPQHF. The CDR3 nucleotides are TGTGCCAGCAGTGAGTTCGATCAGCCCCAGCATTTT. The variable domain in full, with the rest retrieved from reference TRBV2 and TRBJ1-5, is EPEVTQTPSHQVTQMGQEVILRCVPISNHLYFYWYRQILGQKVEFLVSFYNNEISEKSEIFDDQFSVERPDGSNFTLKIRSTKLEDSAMYFCASSEFDQPQHFGDGTRLSIL.

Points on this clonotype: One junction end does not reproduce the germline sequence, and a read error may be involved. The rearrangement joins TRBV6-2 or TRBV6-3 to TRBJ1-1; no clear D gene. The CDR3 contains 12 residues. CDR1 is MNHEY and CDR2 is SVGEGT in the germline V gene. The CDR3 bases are TGTGCCACCAGTAAAGGGAACACTGAAGCTTTCTTT. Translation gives CATSKGNTEAFF.

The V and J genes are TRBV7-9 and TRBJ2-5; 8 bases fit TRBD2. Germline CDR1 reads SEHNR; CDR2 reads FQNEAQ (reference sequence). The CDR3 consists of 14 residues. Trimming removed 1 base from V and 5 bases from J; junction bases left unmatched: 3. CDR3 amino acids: CASSLGTSLETQYF. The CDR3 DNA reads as TGTGCCAGCAGCTTAGGGACTAGCTTGGAGACCCAGTACTTC.

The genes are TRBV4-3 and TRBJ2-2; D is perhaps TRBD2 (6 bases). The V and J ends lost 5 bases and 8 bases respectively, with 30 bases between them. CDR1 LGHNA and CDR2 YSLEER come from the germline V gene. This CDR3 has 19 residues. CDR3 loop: CASSNKARDSIAVTGELFF. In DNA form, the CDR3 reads TGCGCCAGCAGCAATAAGGCCCGGGACTCCATCGCAGTGACTGGGGAGCTGTTTTTT.

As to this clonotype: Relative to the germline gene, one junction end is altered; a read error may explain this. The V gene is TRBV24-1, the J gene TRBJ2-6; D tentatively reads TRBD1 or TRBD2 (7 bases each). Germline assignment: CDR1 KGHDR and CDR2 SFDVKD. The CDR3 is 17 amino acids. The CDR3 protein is CATSPGQRGYGQYFLPF. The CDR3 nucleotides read TGTGCCACCAGTCCGGGACAGCGGGGCTACGGGCAGTACTTCCTGCCTTTC.

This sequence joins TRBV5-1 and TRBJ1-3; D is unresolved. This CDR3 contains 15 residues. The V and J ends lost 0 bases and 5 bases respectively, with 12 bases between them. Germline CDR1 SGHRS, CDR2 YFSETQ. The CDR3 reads CASSLGWQTRNTIYF. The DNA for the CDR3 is TGCGCCAGCAGCTTGGGATGGCAGACTCGAAACACCATATATTTT.

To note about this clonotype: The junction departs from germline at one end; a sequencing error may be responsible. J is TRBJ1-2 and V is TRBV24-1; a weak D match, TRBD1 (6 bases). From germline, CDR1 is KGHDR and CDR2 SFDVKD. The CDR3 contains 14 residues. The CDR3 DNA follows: TGTGCCATCAGTGAGTTGGTCAGGGGCTATGGCTACACCTTC. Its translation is CAISELVRGYGYTF.

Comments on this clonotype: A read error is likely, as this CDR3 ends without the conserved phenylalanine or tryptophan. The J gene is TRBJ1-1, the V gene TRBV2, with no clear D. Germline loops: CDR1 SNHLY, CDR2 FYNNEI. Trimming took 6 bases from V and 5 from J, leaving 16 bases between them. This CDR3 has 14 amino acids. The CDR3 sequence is CASSLKVERTEAFI. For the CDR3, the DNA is TGTGCCAGCAGCTTAAAGGTCGAGAGGACTGAAGCTTTCATT.

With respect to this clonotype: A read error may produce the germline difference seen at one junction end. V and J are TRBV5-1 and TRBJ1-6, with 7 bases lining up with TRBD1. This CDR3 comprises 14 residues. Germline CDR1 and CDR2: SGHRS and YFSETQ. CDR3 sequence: CASSPTRGGSPLHF. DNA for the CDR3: TGTGCCAGCAGCCCAACCAGGGGGGGGTCACCCCTCCACTTT.

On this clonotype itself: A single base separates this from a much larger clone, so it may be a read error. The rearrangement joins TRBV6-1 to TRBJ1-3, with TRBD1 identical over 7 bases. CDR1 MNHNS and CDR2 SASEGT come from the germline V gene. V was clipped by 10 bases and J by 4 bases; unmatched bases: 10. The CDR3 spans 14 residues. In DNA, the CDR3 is TGTGCCATCAGCCAAGGGACAGCGGGAAACACCATATATTTT. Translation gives CAISQGTAGNTIYF.

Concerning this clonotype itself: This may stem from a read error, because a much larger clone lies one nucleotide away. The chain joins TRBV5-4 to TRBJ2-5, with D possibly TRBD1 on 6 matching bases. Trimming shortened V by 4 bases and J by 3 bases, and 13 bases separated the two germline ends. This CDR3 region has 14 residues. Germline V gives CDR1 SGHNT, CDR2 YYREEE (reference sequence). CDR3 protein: CASSAGTNEETQYF. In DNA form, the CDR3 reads TGTGCCAGCAGCGCCGGGACAAATGAAGAGACCCAGTACTTC.

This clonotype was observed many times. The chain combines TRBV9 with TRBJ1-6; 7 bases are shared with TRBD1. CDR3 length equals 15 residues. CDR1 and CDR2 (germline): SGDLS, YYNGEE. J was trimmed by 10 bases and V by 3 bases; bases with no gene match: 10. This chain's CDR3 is CASSASGQTSSPLHF. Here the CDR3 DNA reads TGTGCCAGCAGCGCCTCGGGACAGACGTCCTCACCCCTCCACTTT. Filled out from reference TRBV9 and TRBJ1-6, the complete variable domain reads DSGVTQTPKHLITATGQRVTLRCSPRSGDLSVYWYQQSLDQGLQFLIQYYNGEERAKGNILERFSAQQFPDLHSELNLSSLELGDSALYFCASSASGQTSSPLHFGNGTRLTVT.

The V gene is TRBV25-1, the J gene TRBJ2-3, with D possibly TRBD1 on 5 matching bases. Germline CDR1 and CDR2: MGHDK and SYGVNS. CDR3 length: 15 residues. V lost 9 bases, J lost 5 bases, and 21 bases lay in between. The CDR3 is CASTLGGWGGDTQYF. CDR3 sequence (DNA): TGTGCCAGTACCTTAGGTGGATGGGGCGGAGATACGCAGTATTTT.

Written as DNA, the CDR3 is TGCAGTGCCAGTGATGGGGTAGGGGGAACGGCCTCATACGAGCAGTACTTC. Its protein is CSASDGVGGTASYEQYF. The chain uses TRBV20-1 and TRBJ2-7, with a weak D call TRBD1 (6 bases). Trimming shortened V by 6 bases and J by 4 bases, and 28 bases separated the two germline ends. The V gene's germline CDR1 is DFQATT and CDR2 SNEGSKA (reference sequence). The CDR3 is 17 amino acids.

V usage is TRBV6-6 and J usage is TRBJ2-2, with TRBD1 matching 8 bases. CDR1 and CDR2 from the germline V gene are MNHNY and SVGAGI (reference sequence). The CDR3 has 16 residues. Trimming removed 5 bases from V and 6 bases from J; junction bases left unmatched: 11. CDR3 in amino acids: CASSKDRGVGAGELFF. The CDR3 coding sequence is TGTGCCAGCAGTAAAGACAGGGGCGTGGGGGCCGGGGAGCTGTTTTTT.

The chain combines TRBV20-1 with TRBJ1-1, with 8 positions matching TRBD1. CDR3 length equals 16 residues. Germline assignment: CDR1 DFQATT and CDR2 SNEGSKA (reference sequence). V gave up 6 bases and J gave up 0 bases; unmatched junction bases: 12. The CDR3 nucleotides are TGCAGTGCCCCTAGGACAGGGAGGGGGGTGAACACTGAAGCTTTCTTT. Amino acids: CSAPRTGRGVNTEAFF.

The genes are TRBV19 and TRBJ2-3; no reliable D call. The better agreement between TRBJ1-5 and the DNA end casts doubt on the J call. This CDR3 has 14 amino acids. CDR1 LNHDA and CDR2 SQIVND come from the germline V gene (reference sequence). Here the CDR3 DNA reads TGTGCCAGTTCCCGGATGGCGTTCGATCATACCCAGCATTTT. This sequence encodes CASSRMAFDHTQHF.

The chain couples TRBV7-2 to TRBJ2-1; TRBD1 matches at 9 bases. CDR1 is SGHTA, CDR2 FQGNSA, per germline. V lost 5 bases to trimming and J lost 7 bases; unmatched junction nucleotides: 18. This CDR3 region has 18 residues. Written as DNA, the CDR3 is TGTGCCAGCAGCCCACAGGGGGCGGGCAATCAGCCCCAGAATGAGCAGTTCTTC. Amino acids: CASSPQGAGNQPQNEQFF.

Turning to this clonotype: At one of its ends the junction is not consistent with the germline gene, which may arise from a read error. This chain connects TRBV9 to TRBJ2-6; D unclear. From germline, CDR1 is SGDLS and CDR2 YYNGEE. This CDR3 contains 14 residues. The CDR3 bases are TGTGCCAGCAGCAGAGCCGTGGTAAGCACCTACGAGCCTTTC. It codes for CASSRAVVSTYEPF.

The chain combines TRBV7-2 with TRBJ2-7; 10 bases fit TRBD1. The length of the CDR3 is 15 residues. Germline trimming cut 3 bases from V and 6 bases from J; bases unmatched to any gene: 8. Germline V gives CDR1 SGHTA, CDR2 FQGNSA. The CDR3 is CASSFSGTGAGEQYF. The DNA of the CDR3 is TGTGCCAGCAGCTTTTCCGGGACAGGGGCTGGCGAGCAGTACTTC.

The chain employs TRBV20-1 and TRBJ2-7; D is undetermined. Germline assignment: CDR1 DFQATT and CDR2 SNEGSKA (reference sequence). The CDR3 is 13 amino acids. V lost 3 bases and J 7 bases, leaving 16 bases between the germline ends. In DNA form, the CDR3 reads TGCAGTGCTAGCAAATTGTATAGCACAGAGCAGTACTTC. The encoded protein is CSASKLYSTEQYF.

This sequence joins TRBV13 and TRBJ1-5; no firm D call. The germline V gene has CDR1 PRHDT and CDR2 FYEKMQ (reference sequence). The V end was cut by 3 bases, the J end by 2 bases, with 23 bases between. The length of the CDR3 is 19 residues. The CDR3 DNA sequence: TGTGCCAGCAGCTTGAGACGGGCCTCAGTATTAGTACGCAATCAGCCCCAGCATTTT. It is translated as CASSLRRASVLVRNQPQHF. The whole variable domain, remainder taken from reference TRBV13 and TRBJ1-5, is AAGVIQSPRHLIKEKRETATLKCYPIPRHDTVYWYQQGPGQDPQFLISFYEKMQSDKGSIPDRFSAQQFSDYHSELNMSSLELGDSALYFCASSLRRASVLVRNQPQHFGDGTRLSIL.

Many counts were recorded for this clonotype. The CDR3 nucleotides are TGTGCCAGCAACCCATCGGGGGGCGCGAACACCGGGGAGCTGTTTTTT. This encodes CASNPSGGANTGELFF. The chain recombines TRBV7-3 with TRBJ2-2, with a weak D call TRBD2 (7 bases). The ends were cut back, 7 bases at V and 0 bases at J, with 15 bases in the middle. The CDR3 has 16 residues. Germline V CDR1 and CDR2: SGHTA, FQGTGA.